What follows are 27 T cell receptor beta chains derived from one specimen sequenced in a study of beta chain features in type 1 diabetes. Notes on the study in general: Within each of all four CD4+ subsets, Type 1 diabetes patients had TCRB CDR3s that were moderately but significantly shorter.

The sequenced template was cDNA made from the entire isolated RNA. This table comes from immunoSEQ multiplex PCR, and its TCRdb copy is limited to in-frame clones, with some not included. Among about 660,000 clones listed, more than 13% were seen once. No antigen has been identified for these receptors. What was sequenced was naive CD4+ T cells from blood. These receptors all come from a man aged 18 to 35 with type 1 diabetes.

The V call is TRBV7-2, the J call TRBJ2-3, with TRBD2 as a possible D gene (6 bases). CDR1 and CDR2 from the germline V gene are SGHTA and FQGNSA. V dropped 1 base and J dropped 4 bases, with 6 bases sitting between them. CDR3 length equals 13 residues. CDR3 in DNA: TGTGCCAGCAGCTTAGGGAGGGCAGATACGCAGTATTTT. Translating it yields CASSLGRADTQYF.

This chain connects TRBV20-1 to TRBJ2-7, with D possibly matching TRBD1 (5 bases). Germline loops: CDR1 DFQATT, CDR2 SNEGSKA (reference sequence). V was cut by 6 bases and J by 3 bases, with 9 bases left in between. The CDR3 is made up of 11 amino acids. In DNA form, the CDR3 reads TGCAGTGCCGCCAGGGTCTACGAGCAGTACTTC. Translation: CSAARVYEQYF.

The genes are TRBV30 and TRBJ1-2, with TRBD1 matching 9 bases. The germline V gene encodes CDR1 GTSNPN and CDR2 SVGIG (reference sequence). The CDR3 totals 15 residues. V shed 3 bases and J 4 bases; nucleotides not matched to a gene: 9. CDR3 bases: TGTGCCTGGAGGGGTAACCTGGGACAGGGCTATGGCTACACCTTC. Translated, it gives CAWRGNLGQGYGYTF.

The J gene is TRBJ2-2, the V gene TRBV5-8; D might be TRBD1 or TRBD2, each matching 5 bases. CDR1 is SGHTS, CDR2 YDEGEE, per germline. V was pared by 4 bases and J by 7 bases, with 11 bases between. This CDR3 has 13 amino acids. The CDR3 DNA is TGTGCCAGCAGCGAGGGGTACTTCGGGGAGCTGTTTTTT. This translates into CASSEGYFGELFF.

The genes are TRBV2 and TRBJ2-4, with D possibly TRBD2 on 6 matching bases. V was trimmed by 3 bases and J by 7 bases, leaving 16 bases between them. There are 15 residues in the CDR3. From germline, CDR1 is SNHLY and CDR2 FYNNEI. CDR3 region: CASSEEGSSLNIQYF. CDR3 bases: TGTGCCAGCAGTGAGGAGGGCAGTTCATTGAACATTCAGTACTTC.

This sequence joins TRBV25-1 and TRBJ2-7; TRBD2 might be the D (6 bases). This CDR3 region has 16 residues. V dropped 5 bases and J dropped 7 bases, with 24 bases sitting between them. CDR1 is MGHDK and CDR2 is SYGVNS in the germline V gene. The CDR3 is CASSTSGHQDREEQYF. The CDR3 DNA is TGTGCCAGCAGTACTTCTGGACATCAGGACCGGGAGGAGCAGTACTTC.

The chain links TRBV5-1 to TRBJ2-4, with D possibly being TRBD2 (6 bases). V dropped 2 bases and J dropped 0 bases, with 12 bases sitting between them. The germline V gene encodes CDR1 SGHRS and CDR2 YFSETQ. The CDR3 is 16 amino acids. This CDR3 reads CASSFGGDLAKNIQYF. CDR3 DNA sequence: TGCGCCAGCAGCTTTGGCGGGGACCTAGCCAAAAACATTCAGTACTTC.

A note on this clone: Other nucleotide sequences in the sample specify the same CDR3. The gene calls are TRBV30 and TRBJ1-5; unclear D gene. The CDR3 covers 13 residues. Per the germline V gene, CDR1 is GTSNPN and CDR2 is SVGIG (reference sequence). V was pared by 3 bases and J by 1 base, with 7 bases between. DNA for the CDR3: TGTGCCTGGAGCGTTAGAAGCAATCAGCCCCAGCATTTT. Its translation: CAWSVRSNQPQHF.

This clone was observed a handful of times. This chain connects TRBV7-9 to TRBJ2-7, with 8 bases that match TRBD2. With V trimmed by 4 bases and J by 5 bases, 13 bases remained unmatched. The CDR3 sequence is 16 residues long. Per the germline V gene, CDR1 is SEHNR and CDR2 is FQNEAQ (reference sequence). The chain's CDR3 is CASSSVLAAGRDEQYF. The CDR3 DNA reads TGTGCCAGCAGCTCAGTACTAGCGGCTGGCCGAGACGAGCAGTACTTC. Combining the CDR3 with reference TRBV7-9 and TRBJ2-7 gives the whole variable domain DTGVSQNPRHKITKRGQNVTFRCDPISEHNRLYWYRQTLGQGPEFLTYFQNEAQLEKSRLLSDRFSAERPKGSFSTLEIQRTEQGDSAMYLCASSSVLAAGRDEQYFGPGTRLTVT.

In its sample, this clone was seen a few times. The chain links TRBV29-1 to TRBJ1-1; 7 bases align to TRBD1. Germline V gene sequence: CDR1 SQVTM, CDR2 ANQGSEA. CDR3 length: 13 amino acids. V shed 7 bases, J shed 5 bases, and the junction held 10 bases outside the gene matches. The CDR3 DNA follows: TGCAGCGCATCGGGACAGAGTGGGACTGAAGCTTTCTTT. Translated, it gives CSASGQSGTEAFF.

The chain is built from TRBV20-1 and TRBJ1-1; no clear D. From germline, CDR1 is DFQATT and CDR2 SNEGSKA (reference sequence). Trimming shortened V by 8 bases and J by 3 bases, and 7 bases separated the two germline ends. This CDR3 is 10 amino acids long. CDR3 DNA sequence: TGCAGTCCTCAGGACACTGAAGCTTTCTTT. This translates into CSPQDTEAFF.

The V gene is TRBV30, the J gene TRBJ1-4, with TRBD1 matching 9 bases. The CDR3 has 13 amino acids. J lost 3 bases, V lost 8 bases, and 4 bases had no gene match. Germline CDR1 and CDR2: GTSNPN and SVGIG (reference sequence). The CDR3 region is CAVYRGPNEKLFF. CDR3 DNA: TGTGCCGTATACAGGGGGCCTAATGAAAAACTGTTTTTT.

This clone showed up just a few times. The chain carries TRBV4-3 and TRBJ1-5, with no clear D. The V end lost 1 base, the J end lost 7 bases, and 8 bases lay between the germline ends. This CDR3 comprises 13 residues. Germline lookup yields CDR1 LGHNA and CDR2 YSLEER. Here the CDR3 DNA reads TGCGCCAGCAGCCAAGGGAAACGGCAGCCCCAGCATTTT. This translates into CASSQGKRQPQHF.

This clone was seen a few times. The genes are TRBV5-5 and TRBJ2-1; no clear D gene. Between the trimmed V and J ends, which lost 0 bases and 10 bases, there was a span of 11 bases. The CDR3 runs 13 residues. Germline CDR1 reads SGHKS; CDR2 reads YYEKEE (reference sequence). CDR3: CASSLGSRAEQFF. The CDR3 coding sequence is TGTGCCAGCAGCTTGGGATCTCGTGCGGAGCAGTTCTTC.

The genes are TRBV7-2 and TRBJ2-7; D remains ambiguous. In germline, CDR1 is SGHTA, CDR2 FQGNSA. The CDR3 is 13 amino acids. Trimming pared 5 bases from V and 1 base from J, leaving 9 bases between. The CDR3 sequence: CASSADVSYEQYF. For the CDR3, the DNA is TGTGCCAGCAGCGCGGACGTATCCTACGAGCAGTACTTC.

The V gene is TRBV19, the J gene TRBJ2-1; D is unresolved. The germline V and J ends were trimmed by 5 bases and 2 bases, with 7 bases remaining between them. In germline, CDR1 is LNHDA, CDR2 SQIVND (reference sequence). The CDR3 spans 13 residues. CDR3 residues: CASSPRAYNEQFF. Written as DNA, the CDR3 is TGTGCCAGTAGTCCAAGAGCCTACAATGAGCAGTTCTTC.

The rearrangement joins TRBV25-1 to TRBJ1-4; TRBD1 is a possible D gene (5 bases). This CDR3 is built from 15 residues. The germline gives CDR1 MGHDK, CDR2 SYGVNS. The germline V and J ends were trimmed by 3 bases and 8 bases, with 16 bases remaining between them. The CDR3 sequence: CASSEAGREEEKLFF. CDR3 coding DNA: TGTGCCAGCAGTGAGGCCGGCAGGGAAGAGGAAAAACTGTTTTTT.

This clone was counted a few times. The CDR3 DNA follows: TGTGCCAGTACTACTATCGACACCAACTATGGCTACACCTTC. Residues: CASTTIDTNYGYTF. The V gene is TRBV19, the J gene TRBJ1-2, with unresolved D. Looked up from germline, CDR1 is LNHDA and CDR2 is SQIVND (reference sequence). This CDR3 is 14 amino acids long. Trimming left V 7 bases short and J 2 bases short, with 14 bases between.

This chain connects TRBV6-5 to TRBJ2-7; 8 nucleotides line up with TRBD2. The length of the CDR3 is 14 residues. With V trimmed by 7 bases and J by 4 bases, 9 bases remained unmatched. Germline V gives CDR1 MNHEY, CDR2 SVGAGI. The CDR3 loop is CASTPGLGSYEQYF. The CDR3 nucleotides are TGTGCCAGCACCCCGGGACTAGGATCTTACGAGCAGTACTTC.

This clone has just a few counts. This rearrangement joins TRBV30 to TRBJ2-7; TRBD2 might be the D (6 bases). Per the germline V gene, CDR1 is GTSNPN and CDR2 is SVGIG (reference sequence). Trimming removed 4 bases at V and 2 bases at J, with 12 bases between. The CDR3 sequence is 13 residues long. The CDR3 DNA reads TGTGCCTGGATTCGAGGAGGGGCCTACGAGCAGTACTTC. It encodes CAWIRGGAYEQYF.

This clone was picked up a small number of times. The chain couples TRBV29-1 to TRBJ2-3, with 9 nucleotides matching TRBD2. This CDR3 has 12 residues. Germline values: CDR1 SQVTM, CDR2 ANQGSEA. Germline trimming cut 6 bases from V and 5 bases from J; bases unmatched to any gene: 3. The CDR3 DNA is TGCAGCGTGACTAGCGGCGGAGATACGCAGTATTTT. Amino acid sequence: CSVTSGGDTQYF.

V gene TRBV7-9 combines with J gene TRBJ2-3; D remains unclear. Germline loops: CDR1 SEHNR, CDR2 FQNEAQ (reference sequence). The CDR3 has 14 amino acids. The V gene lost 3 bases and the J gene lost 3 bases, with 10 bases spanning the gap. The CDR3 sequence is CASSFGRKTDTQYF. The CDR3 nucleotides are TGTGCCAGCAGCTTCGGAAGGAAGACAGATACGCAGTATTTT.

The chain has TRBV9 and TRBJ2-7, with 12 bases lining up with TRBD2. Germline V CDR1 and CDR2: SGDLS, YYNGEE. This CDR3 has 15 amino acids. J lost 1 base, V lost 3 bases, and 2 bases had no gene match. The CDR3 here is CASSASGGASYEQYF. For the CDR3, the DNA is TGTGCCAGCAGCGCTAGCGGGGGGGCGTCCTACGAGCAGTACTTC. Full variable domain (missing parts from reference TRBV9 and TRBJ2-7): DSGVTQTPKHLITATGQRVTLRCSPRSGDLSVYWYQQSLDQGLQFLIQYYNGEERAKGNILERFSAQQFPDLHSELNLSSLELGDSALYFCASSASGGASYEQYFGPGTRLTVT.

As for this clone: A much larger clone is a single base away; this may be a read error. This sample includes further DNA sequences coding for the same CDR3. V is TRBV11-2 and J is TRBJ2-7; D gene uncertain. The CDR3 length is 11 residues. Germline CDR1 reads SGHAT; CDR2 reads FQNNGV. V was cut by 1 base and J by 4 bases, with 2 bases left in between. This chain's CDR3 is CASSLAYEQYF. The CDR3 DNA reads as TGTGCCAGCAGCTTAGCGTACGAGCAGTACTTC.

This clone was recorded a few times. This chain uses TRBV7-2 with TRBJ2-3; 10 bases are a match to TRBD2. This CDR3 has 13 amino acids. J lost 4 bases, V lost 11 bases, and 6 bases had no gene match. The germline gives CDR1 SGHTA, CDR2 FQGNSA. CDR3 sequence (DNA): TGTGCCGGCCGAGCGGGGGGGCCAGATACGCAGTATTTT. This codes for CAGRAGGPDTQYF.

This clone has just a few counts. The chain carries TRBV5-1 and TRBJ1-5, with 9 positions matching TRBD1. Germline CDR1 is SGHRS and CDR2 is YFSETQ. CDR3 length: 15 residues. V shed 2 bases and J 4 bases; nucleotides not matched to a gene: 4. This CDR3 is CASSFRQGENQPQHF. The CDR3 DNA sequence: TGCGCCAGCAGCTTTAGACAGGGGGAGAATCAGCCCCAGCATTTT.

The chain is built from TRBV18 and TRBJ2-3; possibly TRBD1 for D (5 bases). Trimming removed 3 bases at V and 1 base at J, with 8 bases between. Germline CDR1 reads KGHSH; CDR2 reads LQKENI. This CDR3 region has 14 residues. Here the CDR3 reads CASSPRDGTDTQYF. The CDR3 nucleotides are TGTGCCAGCTCACCCAGGGATGGCACAGATACGCAGTATTTT.